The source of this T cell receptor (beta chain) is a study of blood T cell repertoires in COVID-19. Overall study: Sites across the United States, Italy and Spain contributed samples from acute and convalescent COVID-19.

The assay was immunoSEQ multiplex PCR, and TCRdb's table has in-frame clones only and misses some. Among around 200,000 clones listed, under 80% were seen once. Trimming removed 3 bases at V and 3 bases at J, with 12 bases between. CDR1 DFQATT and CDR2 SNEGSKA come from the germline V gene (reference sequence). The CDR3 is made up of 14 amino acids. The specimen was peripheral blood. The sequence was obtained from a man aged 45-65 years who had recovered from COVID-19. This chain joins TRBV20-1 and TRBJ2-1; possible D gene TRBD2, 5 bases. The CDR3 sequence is CSASTTDYYNEQFF. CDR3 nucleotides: TGCAGTGCTAGTACCACAGACTACTACAATGAGCAGTTCTTC.